This T cell receptor beta chain was documented in a study of cytomegalovirus exposure and HLA in healthy donors. PCR used 60 Vbeta primers and 13 Jbeta primers. TCRdb keeps only in-frame clones here, not all; method: immunoSEQ multiplex PCR. This table holds about 120,000 clones, around 78% found once. These donors counted as nominally healthy when sampled, but unrecorded immune exposures were likely. The study's findings and limits: In an earlier analysis, most TCR beta V segments were productive about 90% or about 30% of the time. There were some public TCRs occurring in many donors, but most TCR sequences were rare. Reportedly, fewer N-insertions than the roughly 690-donor mean appeared in an Asian-associated ancestry cluster in a later analysis.

Of note for this clone: Its antigen is unidentified.

This CDR3 is built from 16 residues. V lost 2 bases, J lost 2 bases, and 6 bases stayed unmatched. Germline V gives CDR1 LNHNV, CDR2 YYDKDF (reference sequence). The chain joins TRBV15 to TRBJ1-5; 7 nucleotides match TRBD1. The source of this sequence is a middle-aged woman in good health and CMV-seronegative. Input material: PBMCs. The CDR3 bases are TGTGCCACCAGCAGAAGTCGAGACAGGGGCAATCAGCCCCAGCATTTT. Translating gives CATSRSRDRGNQPQHF.